A selection of T cell receptor beta chains follows, all from one sample in a study of CD4 T cell repertoires in COVID-19. Using immunoSEQ multiplex PCR, the repertoire was profiled, and TCRdb retains in-frame clones only, with some absent. Among more than 20,000 clones listed, over 90% were seen once. Specimen: circulating follicular helper CD4+ T cells (cTfh) from blood, collected before the COVID-19 pandemic. These receptors were collected from a human donor who had COVID-19. CDR3s include the opening cysteine and the closing phenylalanine or tryptophan. A D gene is named only where the DNA matches it firmly. Size is omitted from some rows. Given values are once, few, many or a class for expanded clones.

size	D	V	J	CDR3	DNA
-	TRBD1	TRBV19	TRBJ1-2	CASSVGQGGGYGYTF	TGTGCCAGTAGTGTCGGACAGGGTGGTGGCTATGGCTACACCTTC
-	TRBD2	TRBV5-1	TRBJ2-1	CASSFGTSGSEQFF	TGCGCCAGCAGCTTCGGGACTAGCGGGAGTGAGCAGTTCTTC
-	-	TRBV18	TRBJ1-2	CASSPVVGDGYTF	TGTGCCAGCTCACCTGTAGTAGGGGATGGCTACACCTTC
-	TRBD2	TRBV7-2	TRBJ2-7	CASSLEAGAGYEQYF	TGTGCCAGCAGCTTAGAGGCGGGAGCTGGGTACGAGCAGTACTTC
-	TRBD1	TRBV4-2	TRBJ1-3	CASSQEPGQGRTNGNTIYF	TGTGCCAGCAGCCAAGAACCGGGACAGGGGAGAACTAATGGAAACACCATATATTTT
-	TRBD1	TRBV18	TRBJ1-1	CASSRTGDNTEAFF	TGTGCCAGCTCACGGACAGGGGACAACACTGAAGCTTTCTTT
-	TRBD2	TRBV11-3	TRBJ2-1	CASSRAGGITNEQFF	TGTGCCAGCAGCCGCGCGGGGGGGATTACGAATGAGCAGTTCTTC
-	-	TRBV7-8	TRBJ2-3	CASSPVRLGGGRDTQYF	TGTGCCAGCAGCCCCGTGAGGTTGGGGGGGGGCAGGGATACGCAGTATTTT
-	-	TRBV5-1	TRBJ1-2	CASSLDGGSDYGYTF	TGCGCCAGCAGCTTGGACGGGGGATCGGACTATGGCTACACCTTC
-	TRBD1	TRBV10-1	TRBJ2-7	CASSEEPTGSDEQYF	TGCGCCAGCAGTGAAGAACCGACAGGGTCGGACGAGCAGTACTTC
-	TRBD2	TRBV18	TRBJ2-5	CASSPQGLAGPPETQYF	TGTGCCAGCTCACCACAGGGACTAGCGGGCCCGCCGGAGACCCAGTACTTC
-	TRBD2	TRBV4-2	TRBJ2-4	CASSPGFDGGSKNIQYF	TGTGCCAGCAGCCCGGGGTTCGACGGGGGGAGCAAAAACATTCAGTACTTC
-	-	TRBV6-1	TRBJ2-1	CASTRREDTYNEQFF	TGTGCCAGCACCAGAAGGGAGGACACCTACAATGAGCAGTTCTTC
-	-	TRBV5-1	TRBJ1-4	CASSLDGATNEKLFF	TGCGCCAGCAGCTTGGACGGGGCAACTAATGAAAAACTGTTTTTT
few	-	TRBV18	TRBJ1-3	CASSLNPTGSGNTIYF	TGTGCCAGCTCACTTAACCCGACAGGCTCTGGAAACACCATATATTTT
-	-	TRBV6-6	TRBJ2-7	CASSPGGDPVYEQYF	TGTGCCAGCAGTCCCGGAGGGGACCCCGTTTACGAGCAGTACTTC
-	TRBD1	TRBV5-4	TRBJ2-3	CASSPRQGGSTDTQYF	TGTGCCAGCAGCCCCAGACAGGGTGGGAGCACAGATACGCAGTATTTT
-	-	TRBV15	TRBJ1-2	CATSRDLTGNLYYGYTF	TGTGCCACCAGCAGAGATTTGACAGGCAACCTTTACTATGGCTACACCTTC
-	-	TRBV5-5	TRBJ2-1	CASSATYNEQFF	TGTGCCAGCAGCGCTACCTACAATGAGCAGTTCTTC
-	-	TRBV9	TRBJ1-5	CASGGGTVNQPQHF	TGTGCCAGCGGGGGGGGGACCGTCAATCAGCCCCAGCATTTT
-	-	TRBV5-1	TRBJ1-6	CASSLDRNDSPLHF	TGCGCCAGCAGCTTGGACAGAAACGATTCACCCCTCCACTTT
-	-	TRBV2	TRBJ2-1	CASREALSYNEQFF	TGTGCCAGCAGGGAGGCACTATCCTACAATGAGCAGTTCTTC
-	-	TRBV27	TRBJ2-1	CASRSGPIEQFF	TGTGCCAGCAGATCAGGGCCCATTGAGCAGTTCTTC
-	-	TRBV4-2	TRBJ2-7	CASSQEFKTAQYF	TGTGCCAGCAGCCAAGAGTTCAAGACAGCGCAGTACTTC
-	-	TRBV2	TRBJ1-1	CASNRLGTTEAFF	TGTGCCAGCAATCGGTTAGGGACTACTGAAGCTTTCTTT
-	-	TRBV21-1	TRBJ2-5	CASSARGAGVKETQYF	TGTGCCAGCAGCGCCCGGGGAGCGGGCGTCAAAGAGACCCAGTACTTC
-	-	TRBV5-6	TRBJ2-7	CASSDLSAEQYF	TGTGCCAGCAGCGACCTTAGCGCCGAGCAGTACTTC